This entry lists 17 T cell receptor beta chains sequenced from one sample in a study of T cell responses to AZD1222 COVID-19 vaccine. Libraries were prepared by immunoSEQ multiplex PCR; TCRdb keeps only in-frame clonotypes and omits some of them. The sample lists 250,000 to 300,000 clones, roughly 93% seen once, with roughly 0.5% in the top ten. Material: peripheral blood, obtained 28 days after the second AZD1222 dose. These receptors came from an adult who received the AZD1222 COVID-19 vaccine.

The gene calls are TRBV5-6 and TRBJ1-2; perhaps TRBD1 as D (6 bases). Trimming cost V 4 bases and J 5 bases, with 12 bases left between them. CDR1 is SGHDT and CDR2 is YYEEEE in the germline V gene. The CDR3 is made up of 13 amino acids. Here the CDR3 DNA reads TGTGCCAGCAGCCTAGGGGGTCTGTATGGCTACACCTTC. Residues: CASSLGGLYGYTF.

This rearrangement joins TRBV4-3 to TRBJ2-1; D possibly corresponds to TRBD2 (5 bases). The CDR3 spans 13 residues. Trimming took 3 bases from V and 5 from J, leaving 8 bases between them. Germline V gene data show CDR1 as LGHNA and CDR2 as YSLEER. This chain's CDR3 is CASSQEAHNEQFF. CDR3 in DNA: TGCGCCAGCAGCCAGGAGGCGCACAATGAGCAGTTCTTC.

This chain uses TRBV2 with TRBJ1-6; no reliable D call. The length of the CDR3 is 12 residues. V dropped 5 bases and J dropped 10 bases, with 9 bases sitting between them. From germline, CDR1 is SNHLY and CDR2 FYNNEI. This chain's CDR3 is CASSPGGSPLHF. For the CDR3, the DNA is TGTGCCAGCAGTCCGGGTGGCTCACCCCTCCACTTT.

In its sample, this clone was seen once. CDR3 coding DNA: TGTGCCACCATGGAGTCCCCCTACAATGAGCAGTTCTTC. Its protein is CATMESPYNEQFF. The gene calls are TRBV12-3 or TRBV12-4 and TRBJ2-1; D unclear. With 10 bases removed from V and 2 bases from J, the gap between germline ends came to 12 bases. This CDR3 is 13 amino acids long.

V and J are TRBV28 and TRBJ2-7; 8 nucleotides line up with TRBD1. Per germline, CDR1 MDHEN and CDR2 SYDVKM. Trimming removed 6 bases from V and 6 bases from J; junction bases left unmatched: 10. This CDR3 spans 14 amino acids. The CDR3, as DNA: TGTGCCAGCAGACCCGGCGACAGGGGTAGCGAGCAGTACTTC. This translates into CASRPGDRGSEQYF.

The V call is TRBV5-6, the J call TRBJ2-7; D uncertain. Germline assignment: CDR1 SGHDT and CDR2 YYEEEE. Trimming left V 0 bases short and J 2 bases short, with 3 bases between. This CDR3 comprises 12 residues. CDR3 nucleotide sequence: TGTGCCAGCAGCTTGGGTGCCTACGAGCAGTACTTC. Its translation is CASSLGAYEQYF.

The chain employs TRBV5-8 and TRBJ2-7; 7 bases line up with TRBD2. The CDR3 runs to 15 residues. After removal of 1 base from V and 3 bases from J, the junction contained 7 bases not matched to a gene. CDR1 and CDR2 from the germline V gene are SGHTS and YDEGEE. This CDR3 reads CASSLSVGGGYEQYF. CDR3 DNA sequence: TGTGCCAGCAGCTTGAGCGTTGGCGGGGGCTACGAGCAGTACTTC. The entire variable domain, with the rest obtained from reference TRBV5-8 and TRBJ2-7, is as follows: EAGVTQSPTHLIKTRGQQATLRCSPISGHTSVYWYQQALGLGLQFLLWYDEGEERNRGNFPPRFSGRQFPNYSSELNVNALELEDSALYLCASSLSVGGGYEQYFGPGTRLTVT.

J is TRBJ1-5 and V is TRBV7-2; maybe TRBD1 (5 bases). The length of the CDR3 is 15 residues. Trimming stripped 1 base from V and 2 bases from J, with 9 bases between. Germline values: CDR1 SGHTA, CDR2 FQGNSA. CDR3 loop: CASSLGGGGNQPQHF. The CDR3 nucleotides read TGTGCCAGCAGCTTAGGGGGCGGAGGCAATCAGCCCCAGCATTTT.

This clone was seen a handful of times. The chain is built from TRBV5-1 and TRBJ1-1; the D gene is possibly TRBD1 (5 bases). The CDR3 runs 12 residues. The ends were cut back, 6 bases at V and 3 bases at J, with 9 bases in the middle. In germline, CDR1 is SGHRS, CDR2 YFSETQ. CDR3 nucleotides: TGCGCCAGCAACTCGGGGGACACTGAAGCTTTCTTT. This sequence encodes CASNSGDTEAFF.

CDR3 in amino acids: CATSPTRTDTQYF. The CDR3 bases are TGTGCCACCAGCCCTACCCGGACAGATACGCAGTATTTT. The chain couples TRBV19 to TRBJ2-3; D not resolved. Trimming removed 10 bases from V and 3 bases from J, with 14 bases in between. This CDR3 is 13 amino acids long. The germline V gene has CDR1 LNHDA and CDR2 SQIVND (reference sequence).

A single count supports this clone. This chain connects TRBV18 to TRBJ2-7, with D perhaps TRBD1 or TRBD2 (5 bases each). The germline gives CDR1 KGHSH, CDR2 LQKENI. The CDR3 spans 15 residues. With 4 bases removed from V and 2 bases from J, the gap between germline ends came to 15 bases. CDR3 residues: CASSLSSEGPYEQYF. CDR3 bases: TGTGCCAGCTCACTATCGAGTGAGGGGCCCTACGAGCAGTACTTC.

This sequence joins TRBV4-1 and TRBJ2-3; 7 bases match TRBD2. Germline V gene lookup returns CDR1 MGHRA and CDR2 YSYEKL. The CDR3 has 14 amino acids. Unmatched junction bases numbered 2, after V lost 1 base and J lost 4 bases. CDR3 DNA sequence: TGCGCCAGCAGCCAAGGACTAGCCCCAGATACGCAGTATTTT. As protein: CASSQGLAPDTQYF.

This chain links TRBV28 with TRBJ1-3; maybe TRBD1 (5 bases). The length of the CDR3 is 12 residues. Between the trimmed V and J ends, which lost 5 bases and 4 bases, there was a span of 6 bases. Germline V lookup: CDR1 MDHEN, CDR2 SYDVKM. In DNA, the CDR3 is TGTGCCAGCAGTACAGGCGGAAACACCATATATTTT. Translated: CASSTGGNTIYF.

J is TRBJ1-2 and V is TRBV7-2, with a tentative D call TRBD1 (6 bases). The V end was cut by 5 bases, the J end by 8 bases, with 15 bases between. The CDR3 is made up of 13 amino acids. The germline V gene encodes CDR1 SGHTA and CDR2 FQGNSA. The CDR3 protein is CASSPLGARGYTF. DNA of the CDR3: TGTGCCAGCAGCCCTTTGGGGGCGCGGGGCTACACCTTC.

The rearrangement uses TRBV6-1 and TRBJ1-4; TRBD1 matches at 9 bases. The CDR3 is 15 residues long. Germline CDR1 reads MNHNS; CDR2 reads SASEGT. The J segment lost 14 bases and the V segment lost 2 bases, leaving 12 bases of the junction unmatched. The CDR3 is CASSEWGQGVFELFF. For the CDR3, the DNA is TGTGCCAGCAGTGAATGGGGACAGGGCGTTTTTGAGCTGTTTTTT.

The genes are TRBV2 and TRBJ1-1, with D uncertain. V was cut by 7 bases and J by 1 base, with 4 bases left in between. Per the germline V gene, CDR1 is SNHLY and CDR2 is FYNNEI. The CDR3 is 11 residues long. The CDR3 coding sequence is TGTGCCAGCACGACGAACACTGAAGCTTTCTTT. Protein product: CASTTNTEAFF.

The chain recombines TRBV7-3 with TRBJ2-1; no reliable D call. The germline V gene has CDR1 SGHTA and CDR2 FQGTGA. With 9 bases removed from V and 8 bases from J, the gap between germline ends came to 5 bases. The CDR3 is 9 amino acids. The CDR3 DNA reads TGTGCCAGGTCGGATGAGCAGTTCTTC. Translated: CARSDEQFF.